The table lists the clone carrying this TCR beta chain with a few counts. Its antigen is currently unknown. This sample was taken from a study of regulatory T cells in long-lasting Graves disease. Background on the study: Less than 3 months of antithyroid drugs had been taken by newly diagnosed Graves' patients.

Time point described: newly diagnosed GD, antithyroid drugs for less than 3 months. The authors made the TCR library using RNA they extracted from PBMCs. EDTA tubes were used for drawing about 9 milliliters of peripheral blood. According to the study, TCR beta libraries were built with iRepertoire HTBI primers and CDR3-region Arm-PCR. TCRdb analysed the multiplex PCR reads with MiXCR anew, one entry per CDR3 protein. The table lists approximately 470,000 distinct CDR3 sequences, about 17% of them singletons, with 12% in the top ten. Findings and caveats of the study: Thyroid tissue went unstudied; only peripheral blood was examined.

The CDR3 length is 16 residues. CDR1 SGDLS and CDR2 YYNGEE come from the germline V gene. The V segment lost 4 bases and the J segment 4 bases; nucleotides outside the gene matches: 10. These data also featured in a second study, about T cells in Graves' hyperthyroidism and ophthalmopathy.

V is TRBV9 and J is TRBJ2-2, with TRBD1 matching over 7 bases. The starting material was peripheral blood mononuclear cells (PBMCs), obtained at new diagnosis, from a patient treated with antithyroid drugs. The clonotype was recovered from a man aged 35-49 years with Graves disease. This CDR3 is CASSLRGDSSTGELFF. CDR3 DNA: TGTGCCAGCAGCCTAAGAGGGGACAGCAGCACCGGGGAGCTGTTTTTT.